This passage covers 26 T cell receptor beta chains from one sample sequenced in a study of blood T cell repertoires in COVID-19. Clones were read by immunoSEQ multiplex PCR, and TCRdb kept only the in-frame ones, dropping some. This sample has about 190,000 clones; less than 90% occur once, and the top ten carry roughly 20%. The sample taken for sequencing was peripheral blood. These receptors all stem from a human donor in a cohort sampled during active COVID-19.

The CDR3, as DNA: TGTGCCAGCAGTTTAGAGCGGGTAACCGGGGAGCTGTTTTTT. This encodes CASSLERVTGELFF. V and J are TRBV27 and TRBJ2-2, with D tentatively TRBD2 (6 bases). Germline lookup yields CDR1 MNHEY and CDR2 SMNVEV (reference sequence). Trimming cost V 2 bases and J 5 bases, with 9 bases left between them. This CDR3 contains 14 residues.

The rearrangement joins TRBV4-1 to TRBJ1-2; D ambiguous. Germline V gene sequence: CDR1 MGHRA, CDR2 YSYEKL. This CDR3 comprises 16 residues. The V gene lost 0 bases and the J gene lost 5 bases, with 16 bases spanning the gap. The CDR3, as DNA: TGCGCCAGCAGCCAAGATCGAACAGCTACCGTTTATGGCTACACCTTC. Amino acid sequence: CASSQDRTATVYGYTF.

V usage is TRBV6-1 and J usage is TRBJ2-7, with 11 bases matching TRBD2. The J segment lost 2 bases and the V segment lost 1 base, leaving 4 bases of the junction unmatched. Germline-derived CDR1 and CDR2 are MNHNS and SASEGT. This CDR3 region has 16 residues. The CDR3 loop is CASSEVSSGGTYEQYV. The CDR3 region has the DNA TGTGCCAGCAGTGAAGTCTCTAGCGGGGGGACCTACGAGCAGTACGTC.

This chain joins TRBV15 and TRBJ1-4, with 9 positions matching TRBD1. The J segment lost 4 bases and the V segment lost 4 bases, leaving 10 bases of the junction unmatched. Per germline, CDR1 LNHNV and CDR2 YYDKDF (reference sequence). This CDR3 comprises 17 residues. The CDR3 reads CATSKQGAIRDNEKLFF. DNA for the CDR3: TGTGCCACCAGCAAACAGGGGGCTATCCGTGATAATGAAAAACTGTTTTTT.

The chain joins TRBV5-6 to TRBJ1-2, with D perhaps TRBD1 (5 bases). The V end lost 0 bases, the J end lost 3 bases, and 9 bases lay between the germline ends. Germline lookup yields CDR1 SGHDT and CDR2 YYEEEE. This CDR3 spans 14 amino acids. The CDR3 nucleotides read TGTGCCAGCAGCTTGGGTGGGACTCACTATGGCTACACCTTC. It is translated as CASSLGGTHYGYTF. Full variable domain (remainder filled in from reference TRBV5-6 and TRBJ1-2): DAGVTQSPTHLIKTRGQQVTLRCSPKSGHDTVSWYQQALGQGPQFIFQYYEEEERQRGNFPDRFSGHQFPNYSSELNVNALLLGDSALYLCASSLGGTHYGYTFGSGTRLTVV.

This clone was found a few times. This chain uses TRBV7-8 with TRBJ1-2; TRBD1 aligns across 9 bases. CDR1 and CDR2 from the germline V gene are SGHVS and FQNEAQ. The CDR3 has 14 residues. Unmatched junction bases numbered 5, after V lost 4 bases and J lost 5 bases. This chain's CDR3 is CASSSGQGGYGYTF. The CDR3 DNA follows: TGTGCCAGCAGCTCGGGACAGGGCGGGTATGGCTACACCTTC.

The rearrangement joins TRBV11-1 to TRBJ2-2; possible D gene TRBD2, 5 bases. Trimming pared 2 bases from V and 5 bases from J, leaving 15 bases between. This CDR3 is built from 16 residues. CDR1 is SGHAT, CDR2 FQDESV, per germline (reference sequence). Here the CDR3 reads CASSLIRSSKTGELFF. The CDR3 region has the DNA TGTGCCAGCAGCTTAATCCGGTCTAGCAAGACCGGGGAGCTGTTTTTT. The complete variable domain, with remaining parts taken from reference TRBV11-1 and TRBJ2-2, reads EAEVAQSPRYKITEKSQAVAFWCDPISGHATLYWYRQILGQGPELLVQFQDESVVDDSQLPKDRFSAERLKGVDSTLKIQPAELGDSAMYLCASSLIRSSKTGELFFGEGSRLTVL.

This clone was observed a few times. This chain joins TRBV2 and TRBJ2-7; a weak D match, TRBD1 (7 bases). Looked up from germline, CDR1 is SNHLY and CDR2 is FYNNEI. The CDR3 is 14 amino acids. V was pared by 3 bases and J by 2 bases, with 11 bases between. The CDR3 DNA reads as TGTGCCAGCAGTGAGGCAGGGGGGACCTACGAGCAGTACTTC. It is translated as CASSEAGGTYEQYF.

The chain couples TRBV19 to TRBJ2-5, with D perhaps TRBD2 (5 bases). Trimming stripped 2 bases from V and 2 bases from J, with 9 bases between. The germline CDR1 and CDR2 sequences are LNHDA and SQIVND (reference sequence). The CDR3 totals 14 residues. This CDR3 is CASSINGGQETQYF. The CDR3 DNA reads TGTGCCAGTAGTATAAACGGCGGGCAAGAGACCCAGTACTTC.

The chain uses TRBV10-1 and TRBJ2-1; 14 bases fit TRBD2. V gave up 4 bases and J gave up 9 bases; unmatched junction bases: 8. The CDR3 covers 16 residues. The germline V gene has CDR1 WNHNN and CDR2 SYGVQD (reference sequence). CDR3 amino acids: CASSGRTSGGTGEQFF. In nucleotides, the CDR3 is TGCGCCAGCAGTGGTCGGACTAGCGGGGGGACTGGTGAGCAGTTCTTC.

There are many counts of this clone. The rearrangement uses TRBV7-9 and TRBJ1-5; D perhaps matches TRBD1 (5 bases). Trimming took off 2 bases at V and 3 bases at J, with 11 bases between the two ends. Germline V lookup: CDR1 SEHNR, CDR2 FQNEAQ (reference sequence). The CDR3 consists of 15 residues. For the CDR3, the DNA is TGTGCCAGCAGCTTACAAGGGGCAGTCAATCAGCCCCAGCATTTT. Translation gives CASSLQGAVNQPQHF.

Details on this clone: Other nucleotide sequences in the sample specify the same CDR3. The chain combines TRBV24-1 with TRBJ1-2; D unclear. This CDR3 region has 14 residues. In germline, CDR1 is KGHDR, CDR2 SFDVKD. V gave up 4 bases and J gave up 1 base, with 9 bases separating them. The CDR3 protein is CATSDLGLNYGYTF. CDR3 coding DNA: TGTGCCACCAGTGACCTCGGACTTAACTATGGCTACACCTTC.

The CDR3 loop is CASSAGQASDIQYF. CDR3 DNA sequence: TGTGCCAGCAGCGCCGGACAAGCGTCGGACATTCAGTACTTC. V is TRBV11-3 and J is TRBJ2-4; TRBD1 might be the D (5 bases). CDR1 is SGHNT, CDR2 YENEEA, per germline. V was pared by 5 bases and J by 8 bases, with 16 bases between. The CDR3 spans 14 residues.

The chain links TRBV18 to TRBJ2-5; 7 nucleotides match TRBD1. The CDR3 sequence is 15 residues long. Unmatched junction bases numbered 8, after V lost 1 base and J lost 6 bases. Germline V lookup: CDR1 KGHSH, CDR2 LQKENI. This CDR3 is CASSPLSPTGQTQYF. The CDR3 DNA reads TGTGCCAGCTCACCACTCTCCCCGACAGGGCAGACCCAGTACTTC.

The chain carries TRBV6-6 and TRBJ1-5, with unresolved D. Trimming cost V 4 bases and J 4 bases, with 2 bases left between them. This CDR3 comprises 11 residues. Germline CDR1 MNHNY, CDR2 SVGAGI (reference sequence). The CDR3 nucleotides read TGTGCCAGCAGTTCTAATCAGCCCCAGCATTTT. Its protein is CASSSNQPQHF.

The V gene is TRBV3-1 (or the pseudogene TRBV3-2), the J gene TRBJ1-1; 7 positions match TRBD1. J gave up 2 bases and V 3 bases, and 6 bases lay outside the gene matches. The germline V gene encodes CDR1 LGHDT and CDR2 YNNKEL (reference sequence). The CDR3 has 15 residues. CDR3 sequence reads: CASSQNRGDNTEAFF. DNA for the CDR3: TGTGCCAGCAGCCAGAACAGGGGCGATAACACTGAAGCTTTCTTT.

This clone was recorded a few times. This sequence joins TRBV5-1 and TRBJ2-1; 12 bases align to TRBD2. The CDR3 has 15 residues. Trimming at V came to 7 bases and at J to 4 bases, leaving 6 bases not matched to a gene. Germline V gives CDR1 SGHRS, CDR2 YFSETQ. For the CDR3, the DNA is TGCGCCAGCGGTACTAGCGGGGGGACTTACAATGAGCAGTTCTTC. It translates to CASGTSGGTYNEQFF.

In this sample, this clone turned up once. The rearrangement links TRBV2 to TRBJ2-7, with TRBD1 identical over 8 bases. CDR1 and CDR2 (germline): SNHLY, FYNNEI. Unmatched junction bases numbered 2, after V lost 7 bases and J lost 3 bases. CDR3 size: 12 residues. Here the CDR3 reads CASTGQGYEQYV. CDR3 nucleotide sequence: TGTGCCAGCACTGGACAGGGCTACGAGCAGTACGTC.

The chain is built from TRBV2 and TRBJ1-3, with D possibly matching TRBD1 (6 bases). Germline assignment: CDR1 SNHLY and CDR2 FYNNEI. CDR3 size: 14 residues. The V gene lost 6 bases and the J gene lost 2 bases, with 11 bases spanning the gap. The CDR3 protein is CASSANRAGNTIYF. The CDR3 region has the DNA TGTGCCAGCAGCGCCAACAGGGCTGGAAACACCATATATTTT.

This clone has only one observation. The V gene is TRBV28, the J gene TRBJ2-7; TRBD2 might be the D (6 bases). The germline V and J ends were trimmed by 8 bases and 2 bases, with 13 bases remaining between them. The CDR3 runs to 13 residues. Germline V gene sequence: CDR1 MDHEN, CDR2 SYDVKM. CDR3 amino acids: CASAGSFPYEQYF. CDR3 DNA: TGTGCCAGCGCGGGAAGCTTTCCCTACGAGCAGTACTTC.

This clone was observed a handful of times. The sample carries other DNA sequences with the same CDR3. This rearrangement joins TRBV4-1 to TRBJ2-1; TRBD2 aligns across 9 bases. V shed 1 base and J 2 bases; nucleotides not matched to a gene: 3. The CDR3 extends over 16 amino acids. In germline, CDR1 is MGHRA, CDR2 YSYEKL. This CDR3 reads CASSQVAGVTYNEQFF. CDR3 nucleotides: TGCGCCAGCAGCCAAGTAGCGGGAGTAACCTACAATGAGCAGTTCTTC.

This clone was seen a few times. V is TRBV6-6 and J is TRBJ1-5; D call uncertain. Germline CDR1 is MNHNY and CDR2 is SVGAGI (reference sequence). The CDR3 loop spans 15 amino acids. Deletions cut 0 bases from V and 5 bases from J, with 11 bases between. Here the CDR3 DNA reads TGTGCCAGCAGTTACTCTTATAGTCCGGATCAGCCCCAGCATTTT. Protein: CASSYSYSPDQPQHF.

This clone was detected once. The same CDR3 is also encoded by other DNA sequences in this sample. The chain joins TRBV18 to TRBJ2-1; 7 bases fit TRBD2. J gave up 0 bases and V 3 bases, and 2 bases lay outside the gene matches. Germline lookup yields CDR1 KGHSH and CDR2 LQKENI. CDR3 length: 15 residues. CDR3 nucleotide sequence: TGTGCCAGCTCACCGCGGGGGAGCTCCTACAATGAGCAGTTCTTC. It encodes CASSPRGSSYNEQFF.

The chain uses TRBV4-1 and TRBJ2-6; D unresolved. This CDR3 is 19 amino acids long. Deletions cut 1 base from V and 0 bases from J, with 16 bases between. Germline assignment: CDR1 MGHRA and CDR2 YSYEKL. CDR3 amino acids: CASSQGPTSSSSGANVLTF. The CDR3 bases are TGCGCCAGCAGCCAAGGCCCTACCTCGTCGTCCTCTGGGGCCAACGTCCTGACTTTC.

The rearrangement joins TRBV24-1 to TRBJ2-3; D uncertain. The CDR3 contains 13 residues. V lost 3 bases, J lost 11 bases, and 14 bases lay in between. Looked up from germline, CDR1 is KGHDR and CDR2 is SFDVKD. The DNA for the CDR3 is TGTGCCACCAGTGATCCTGGCCTCACAAGGCAGTATTTT. Translated: CATSDPGLTRQYF.

This clone has more than one count but fewer than ten. CDR3 nucleotides: TGTGCCAGCAGTTACTCGAACAGGGGTATGAACACTGAAGCTTTCTTT. Translated, it gives CASSYSNRGMNTEAFF. The chain employs TRBV6-5 and TRBJ1-1, with 7 bases aligning to TRBD1. Per germline, CDR1 MNHEY and CDR2 SVGAGI. The CDR3 is made up of 16 amino acids. V was clipped by 0 bases and J by 0 bases; unmatched bases: 4.